A selection of T cell receptor beta chains follows, all from one sample in a study of blood T cells in healthy people across ages. A single record per CDR3 protein comes from TCRdb applying MiXCR to the 5' RACE reads. The table shows roughly 500,000 distinct CDR3 sequences, with approximately 25% occurring only once. These data were also filed under a second study, of T cells of mothers and their children.

The source material was blood. Source of these receptors: a boy aged 10-17 years in good health. Each CDR3 is given without its conserved first and last residue.

V gene,CDR3 protein
TRBV11-2,ASSLERAGGDQETQY
TRBV20-1,SATYYTEAF
TRBV5-5,ASSLGGPMSLNEQF
TRBV7-2,ASSLGARAEQY
TRBV2,ASSEAGTSGHQETQY
TRBV30,AWSVYLRAASGANVLT
TRBV7-6,ASSSRLAGDGEQF
TRBV27,ASRFSTGAKNLAKNIQY
TRBV9,ASSAGRGGTNTGELF
TRBV2,ASNQQGQFYEKF
TRBV27,ASSLALGQGGNTEAF
TRBV6-2/TRBV6-3,ASSGTSGGPQETQY
TRBV6-2/TRBV6-3,ASSPRDYSDEQY
TRBV4-2,ASSQGSGPQETQY
TRBV5-1,ASSAEPMGNQPQH
TRBV18,ASSPPILETQY
TRBV4-1,ASSHFVIGGEAF
TRBV7-2,ASSPSLAGPGNTIY
TRBV27,ASSRCGQGCYEKLF
TRBV29-1,SVAGQRREQY
TRBV7-2,ASSLQGKVKYNEQF
TRBV19,ASSILGGRETQY
TRBV12-3/TRBV12-4,ASSSGRTYGYT
TRBV5-1,ASSLGEGYEKLF
TRBV6-5,ASSYSRSGGGNEQF
TRBV20-1,SARLGTSANEQY
TRBV7-8,ASSSRTESSYEQY